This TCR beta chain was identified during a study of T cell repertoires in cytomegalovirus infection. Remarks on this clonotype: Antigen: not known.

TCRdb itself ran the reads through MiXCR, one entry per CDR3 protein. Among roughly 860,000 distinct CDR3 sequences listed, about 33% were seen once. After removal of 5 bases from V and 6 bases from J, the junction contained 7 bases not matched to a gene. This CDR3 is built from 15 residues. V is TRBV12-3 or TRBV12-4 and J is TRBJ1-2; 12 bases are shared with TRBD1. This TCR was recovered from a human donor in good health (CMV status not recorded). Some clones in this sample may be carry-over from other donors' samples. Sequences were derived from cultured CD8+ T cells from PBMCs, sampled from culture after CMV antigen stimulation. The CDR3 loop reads CASSMGDRGRDGYTF. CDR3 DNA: TGTGCCAGCAGTATGGGGGACAGGGGGCGCGATGGCTACACCTTC.